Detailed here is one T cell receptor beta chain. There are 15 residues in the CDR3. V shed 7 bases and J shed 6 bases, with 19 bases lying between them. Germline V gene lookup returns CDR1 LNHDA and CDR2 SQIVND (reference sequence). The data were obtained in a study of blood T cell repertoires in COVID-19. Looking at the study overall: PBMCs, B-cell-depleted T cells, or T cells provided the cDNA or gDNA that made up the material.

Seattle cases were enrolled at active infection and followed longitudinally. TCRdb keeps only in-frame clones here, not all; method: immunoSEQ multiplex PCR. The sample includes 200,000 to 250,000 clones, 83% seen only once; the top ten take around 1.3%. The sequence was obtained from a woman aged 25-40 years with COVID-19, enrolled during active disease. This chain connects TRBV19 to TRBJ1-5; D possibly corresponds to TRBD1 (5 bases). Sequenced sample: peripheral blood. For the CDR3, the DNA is TGTGCCAGTAACCCCCGGTCAGGGTATGGTCAGCCCCAGCATTTT. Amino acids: CASNPRSGYGQPQHF.